The entry below describes one T cell receptor (beta chain). Its antigen is not identified. The data were taken from a study of CD4 T cells in relation to SARS-CoV-2 and coronaviruses. The wider study: Shared crossreactive spike epitopes were mapped to their HLA restriction. The study's findings and limits: Around 62% of donors had memory CD4+ clonotypes crossrecognizing SARS-CoV-2 and common cold coronavirus spike. Culture-expanded clones reflect memory recall rather than primary priming during culture.

V shed 5 bases and J shed 0 bases, with 6 bases lying between them. The CDR3 is made up of 13 amino acids. Germline assignment: CDR1 SGHTA and CDR2 FQGTGA. Naive and memory CD4+ T cells came from enriched cryopreserved PBMCs. Some clones are missing from TCRdb's copy, which holds only in-frame ones; the method was immunoSEQ multiplex PCR. The repertoire holds 58,000 or so clones, with under 95% as singletons. The sample was naive CD4+ T cells from PBMCs. The subset: naive CD4+ T cells isolated by negative enrichment. The chain employs TRBV7-3 and TRBJ2-3; D is uncertain. This receptor was obtained from an adult with COVID-19. Here the CDR3 reads CASSTASTDTQYF. CDR3 nucleotides: TGTGCCAGCAGCACGGCTAGCACAGATACGCAGTATTTT.